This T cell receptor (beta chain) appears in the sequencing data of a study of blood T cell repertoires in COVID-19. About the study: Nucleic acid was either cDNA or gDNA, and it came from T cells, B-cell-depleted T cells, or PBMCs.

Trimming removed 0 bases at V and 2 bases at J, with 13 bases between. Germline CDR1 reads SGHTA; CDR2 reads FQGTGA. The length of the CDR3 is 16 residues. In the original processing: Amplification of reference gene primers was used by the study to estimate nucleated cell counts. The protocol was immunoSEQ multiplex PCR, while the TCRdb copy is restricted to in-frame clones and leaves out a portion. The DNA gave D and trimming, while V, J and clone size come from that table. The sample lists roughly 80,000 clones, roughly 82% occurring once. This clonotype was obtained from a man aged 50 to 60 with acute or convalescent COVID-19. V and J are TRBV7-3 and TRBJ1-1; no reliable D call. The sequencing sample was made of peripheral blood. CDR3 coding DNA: TGTGCCAGCAGCTTAACACCACTTTCCCGCAACACTGAAGCTTTCTTT. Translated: CASSLTPLSRNTEAFF.